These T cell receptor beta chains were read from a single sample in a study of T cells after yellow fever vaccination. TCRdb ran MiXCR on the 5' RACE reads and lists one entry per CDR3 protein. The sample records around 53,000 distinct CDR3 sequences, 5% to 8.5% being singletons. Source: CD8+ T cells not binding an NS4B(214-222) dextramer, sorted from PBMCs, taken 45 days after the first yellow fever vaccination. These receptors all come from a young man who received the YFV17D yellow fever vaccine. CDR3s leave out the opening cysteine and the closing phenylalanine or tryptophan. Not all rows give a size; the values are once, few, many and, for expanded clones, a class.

ASSQGEGGTEAF TRBJ1-1 TRBV4-2 few
ASETSGGENEQF TRBJ2-1 TRBV7-9 few
SARGPSGRSRELF TRBJ2-2 TRBV20-1 .
ASSVLGRETQY TRBJ2-5 TRBV10-2 few
SVEDNTEAF TRBJ1-1 TRBV29-1 .
AGDRGGEDTDTQY TRBJ2-3 TRBV10-3 .
ASSGSGGETDTQY TRBJ2-3 TRBV12-3/TRBV12-4 .
ASRVTVSSVDTQY TRBJ2-3 TRBV28 many
ASSRTGGAYEQY TRBJ2-7 TRBV12-3/TRBV12-4 many
ASASVGANEKLF TRBJ1-4 TRBV4-1 .
ASSQRDRANEKLF TRBJ1-4 TRBV4-1 .
ASSFPMRQSSSYNSPLH TRBJ1-6 TRBV12-3/TRBV12-4 few
ASSEDRDYTDTQY TRBJ2-3 TRBV5-4 many
SARGASGGYQETQY TRBJ2-5 TRBV20-1 .
ASSPLALNEQF TRBJ2-1 TRBV7-9 many
ASSSTSGYEQY TRBJ2-7 TRBV4-1 many
ASSAGDSNQPQH TRBJ1-5 TRBV5-1 many
ASSSMIGGAGGTQY TRBJ2-3 TRBV7-2 .
ASSSGTGSYGYT TRBJ1-2 TRBV7-9 few
ASSILAGGLNEQF TRBJ2-1 TRBV19 many
ASSGAFLADSNTEAF TRBJ1-1 TRBV7-6 many
ASSSQDRRTEAF TRBJ1-1 TRBV7-6 many
ASSDRGAQDTQY TRBJ2-3 TRBV2 .
ASSFRPSGYNEQF TRBJ2-1 TRBV5-1 few
ASSDGTSGGPNEQF TRBJ2-1 TRBV6-4 many
ASSLATGTSSYEQY TRBJ2-7 TRBV5-1 few
ASSQDWAENTEAF TRBJ1-1 TRBV4-1 few
ASSPMMGGDGYT TRBJ1-2 TRBV27 .
ASSQGPGSLNEQF TRBJ2-1 TRBV4-1 few
ATSSVNIYTGELF TRBJ2-2 TRBV24-1 many
ASSSGGRGNQPQH TRBJ1-5 TRBV7-2 many
ASSPEISGNTLY TRBJ1-3 TRBV27 .
ASCFGARHEQY TRBJ2-7 TRBV12-3/TRBV12-4 many
SVARMNTEAF TRBJ1-1 TRBV29-1 many
ASSARAGGFNEQF TRBJ2-1 TRBV6-2/TRBV6-3 many